The following is a T cell receptor beta chain sequence with its context. Antigen: not known. The record originates from a study of blood T cells in healthy people across ages. The authors drew about 10 milliliters of peripheral blood from each donor. Then a second PCR, running roughly 7 to 11 cycles, was carried out with a sample-barcoded 5' primer and a J-beta primer mix. TCRdb re-analysed the 5' RACE reads in MiXCR, keeping a single row per CDR3 protein. This table has around 1,700,000 distinct CDR3 sequences, 28% appearing once. Germline V gene data show CDR1 as DFQATT and CDR2 as SNEGSKA (reference sequence). The V end was cut by 1 base, the J end by 5 bases, with 17 bases between. The CDR3 has 15 amino acids. Points from the study as a whole: Strong correlation linked observed beta diversity and percent naive T cells.

This sequence was found in a woman aged 25 to 45 in good health. The rearrangement links TRBV20-1 to TRBJ2-5, with TRBD2 as a possible D gene (5 bases). Sequencing was carried out using blood. The CDR3 nucleotides read TGCAGTGCTAGAGGCCCGGGCGGGTTGGGTGAGACCCAGTACTTC. This codes for CSARGPGGLGETQYF.